What follows describes a single TCR beta chain. Its antigen is unidentified. The sample belongs to a study of graft-versus-host responses after intestinal transplantation. The repertoire was sequenced with immunoSEQ multiplex PCR; TCRdb's copy has only in-frame clones and lacks some. The sample lists fewer than 120,000 clones; about 93% were seen once. Trimming pared 6 bases from V and 4 bases from J, leaving 10 bases between. The CDR3 covers 13 residues. In germline, CDR1 is MRHNA, CDR2 SNTAGT. The source is a human donor who received an intestinal transplant. The material was unstimulated CD8+ T cells sorted from spleen or lymph node cells, obtained before intestinal transplant. The gene calls are TRBV6-4 and TRBJ2-1, with D unresolved. CDR3 protein: CASSVGPYNEQFF. The DNA of the CDR3 is TGTGCCAGCAGCGTTGGACCGTACAATGAGCAGTTCTTC.